This is a list of T cell receptor beta chains from one sample in a study of T cell responses to AZD1222 COVID-19 vaccine. Sequencing used immunoSEQ multiplex PCR; TCRdb keeps in-frame clones, though not all of them. In the table there are fewer than 150,000 clones, approximately 94% of which are singletons. Source: peripheral blood, taken on day 0 of AZD1222 vaccination. The receptors stem from an adult in good health. Both conserved end residues are part of each CDR3. D genes are given only for firm matches. Clone size is given for some rows only: seen once, a few or many times, or a class if the clone is expanded.

j_call,clone_size,v_call,d_call,cdr3_nt,cdr3_aa
TRBJ2-1,once,TRBV5-6,TRBD2,TGTGCCAGCATTTCTAGCGGGAGGGGCTCCTACAATGAGCAGTTCTTC,CASISSGRGSYNEQFF
TRBJ2-5,-,TRBV3-1/TRBV3-2,TRBD1,TGTGCCAGCGGCGCCAGGGGGCGAACCCAAGAGACCCAGTACTTC,CASGARGRTQETQYF
TRBJ2-2,-,TRBV19,TRBD2,TGTGCCAGTAGTACATTACTAGCGGGAGGGACCGGGGAGCTGTTTTTT,CASSTLLAGGTGELFF
TRBJ2-1,-,TRBV6-5,-,TGTGCCAGCACCCACCGAGAGGGGGCCGGGGGTGAGCAGTTCTTC,CASTHREGAGGEQFF
TRBJ2-3,-,TRBV27,TRBD2,TGTGCCAGCAGTTCCCCGGGGAGGGCAGATACGCAGTATTTT,CASSSPGRADTQYF
TRBJ1-1,-,TRBV5-1,-,TGCGCCAGCAGCTTAGGGCACTGGAACACTGAAGCTTTCTTT,CASSLGHWNTEAFF
TRBJ2-7,-,TRBV4-2,TRBD2,TGTGCCAGCAGCCAAGATGGGGGGGGAAGCTCCTACGAGCAGTACTTC,CASSQDGGGSSYEQYF
TRBJ1-2,-,TRBV3-1/TRBV3-2,TRBD1,TGTGCCAGCAGCCAAGCGGCAGGGGGCCTTGGCTACACCTTC,CASSQAAGGLGYTF
TRBJ2-7,-,TRBV9,-,TGTGCCAGCAGCGTACGAGTGGGATCCGAGCAGTACTTC,CASSVRVGSEQYF
TRBJ1-2,-,TRBV5-4,TRBD1,TGTGCCAGCAGCTTGGGTGGGCGGACAGGGCCACCACTCTATGGCTACACCTTC,CASSLGGRTGPPLYGYTF
TRBJ2-3,-,TRBV2,TRBD2,TGTGCCAGCAAGACGGGGGGAGGTCCCACAGATACGCAGTATTTT,CASKTGGGPTDTQYF